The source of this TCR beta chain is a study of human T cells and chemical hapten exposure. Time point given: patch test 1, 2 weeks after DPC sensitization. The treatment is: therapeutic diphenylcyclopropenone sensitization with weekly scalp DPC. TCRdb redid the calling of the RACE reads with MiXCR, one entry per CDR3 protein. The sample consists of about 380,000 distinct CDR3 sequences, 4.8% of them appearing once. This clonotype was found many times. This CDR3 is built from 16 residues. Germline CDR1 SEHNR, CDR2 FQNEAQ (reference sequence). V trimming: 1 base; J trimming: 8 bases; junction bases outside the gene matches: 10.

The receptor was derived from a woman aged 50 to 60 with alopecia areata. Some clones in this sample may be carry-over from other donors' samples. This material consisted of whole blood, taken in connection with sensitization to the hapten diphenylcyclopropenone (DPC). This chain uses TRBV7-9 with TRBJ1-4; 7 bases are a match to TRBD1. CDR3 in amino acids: CASSLVMTGLDEKLFF. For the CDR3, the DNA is TGTGCCAGCAGCTTAGTAATGACAGGGCTCGACGAAAAACTGTTTTTT.